Below, 17 T cell receptor beta chains from the same sample are listed, as sequenced in a study of cytomegalovirus exposure and HLA in healthy donors. Use of 60 Vbeta and 13 Jbeta primers characterized the PCR. The assay was immunoSEQ multiplex PCR, and TCRdb's table has in-frame clones only and misses some. The data show 150,000 to 200,000 clones, with under 80% seen just once and 2% to 3% held by the top ten. Sequencing used PBMCs. The receptors were gathered from a human donor in good health.

This chain links TRBV28 with TRBJ1-2, with 7 bases identical to TRBD1. Germline V CDR1 and CDR2: MDHEN, SYDVKM. J lost 4 bases, V lost 6 bases, and 8 bases had no gene match. The CDR3 contains 14 residues. The CDR3 DNA reads TGTGCCAGCAGACCATCAGGGGGGAGCTATGGCTACACCTTC. It specifies CASRPSGGSYGYTF.

CDR3 amino acids: CASSAQGFDYEQYF. CDR3 sequence (DNA): TGTGCCAGCAGCGCTCAGGGTTTTGACTACGAGCAGTACTTC. The chain links TRBV2 to TRBJ2-7, with a tentative D call TRBD1 (5 bases). Germline V gene sequence: CDR1 SNHLY, CDR2 FYNNEI. V was cut by 6 bases and J by 3 bases, with 15 bases left in between. This CDR3 has 14 residues.

The genes are TRBV5-4 and TRBJ2-1; possibly TRBD1 for D (5 bases). V shed 4 bases and J shed 6 bases, with 11 bases lying between them. Germline V CDR1 and CDR2: SGHNT, YYREEE (reference sequence). CDR3 length equals 13 residues. The CDR3 DNA sequence: TGTGCCAGCAGCCAAGACAGCTGCAATGAGCAGTTCTTC. Translating it yields CASSQDSCNEQFF.

The V gene is TRBV6-5, the J gene TRBJ1-4; no clear D. The CDR3 has 12 amino acids. V was shortened by 7 bases and J by 5 bases, with 8 bases between the two germline ends. Germline loops: CDR1 MNHEY, CDR2 SVGAGI. CDR3 sequence reads: CASMGRNEKLFF. The CDR3 DNA follows: TGTGCCAGCATGGGGAGAAATGAAAAACTGTTTTTT.

The genes are TRBV9 and TRBJ2-5; 7 positions agree with TRBD2. The CDR3 covers 14 residues. Looked up from germline, CDR1 is SGDLS and CDR2 is YYNGEE. V trimming: 2 bases; J trimming: 3 bases; junction bases outside the gene matches: 4. CDR3 loop: CASSVRDYEETQYF. For the CDR3, the DNA is TGTGCCAGCAGCGTCCGGGACTACGAAGAGACCCAGTACTTC.

The chain uses TRBV5-1 and TRBJ2-5; TRBD1 agrees at 9 bases. Germline CDR1 reads SGHRS; CDR2 reads YFSETQ. Trimming at V came to 0 bases and at J to 5 bases, leaving 11 bases not matched to a gene. The CDR3 has 17 amino acids. DNA of the CDR3: TGCGCCAGCAGCTTGGGGGTGCGTAACGACAGGGGGGAGACCCAGTACTTC. Protein: CASSLGVRNDRGETQYF.

The CDR3 DNA reads as TGTGCCAGCAGCCCCCGATTGGACAGGAACACTGAAGCTTTCTTT. Its protein is CASSPRLDRNTEAFF. This chain links TRBV11-2 with TRBJ1-1, with TRBD1 as a possible D gene (6 bases). V was pared by 5 bases and J by 1 base, with 14 bases between. This CDR3 spans 15 amino acids. CDR1 and CDR2 from the germline V gene are SGHAT and FQNNGV.

V is TRBV5-6 and J is TRBJ1-6, with D hard to call. The CDR3 covers 13 residues. The germline V gene encodes CDR1 SGHDT and CDR2 YYEEEE. The V gene lost 4 bases and the J gene lost 10 bases, with 12 bases spanning the gap. The CDR3 loop reads CASSLSGLSPLHF. In DNA form, the CDR3 reads TGTGCCAGCAGCCTCTCGGGGTTGTCACCCCTCCACTTT.

J is TRBJ1-1 and V is TRBV13; 7 bases agree with TRBD1. V lost 2 bases to trimming and J lost 11 bases; unmatched junction nucleotides: 11. The length of the CDR3 is 14 residues. Germline V CDR1 and CDR2: PRHDT, FYEKMQ (reference sequence). CDR3: CASSLIQGTVEAFF. CDR3 DNA: TGTGCCAGCAGCTTAATACAGGGGACGGTTGAGGCTTTCTTT.

The chain joins TRBV11-2 to TRBJ1-4, with D possibly TRBD1 on 5 matching bases. The CDR3 length is 16 residues. Germline assignment: CDR1 SGHAT and CDR2 FQNNGV. V was clipped by 0 bases and J by 5 bases, with 13 bases between them. CDR3 sequence reads: CASSLDLGRANEKLFF. Written as DNA, the CDR3 is TGTGCCAGCAGCTTAGATCTTGGCAGGGCCAATGAAAAACTGTTTTTT. The whole variable domain, remainder taken from reference TRBV11-2 and TRBJ1-4, is EAGVAQSPRYKIIEKRQSVAFWCNPISGHATLYWYQQILGQGPKLLIQFQNNGVVDDSQLPKDRFSAERLKGVDSTLKIQPAKLEDSAVYLCASSLDLGRANEKLFFGSGTQLSVL.

Only a few counts were recorded for this clone. The chain couples TRBV25-1 to TRBJ1-4, with 7 nucleotides matching TRBD1. This CDR3 has 15 amino acids. Germline V gene lookup returns CDR1 MGHDK and CDR2 SYGVNS. Trimming cost V 3 bases and J 1 base; bases outside gene matches: 2. The CDR3: CASSDRQGTNEKLFF. CDR3 nucleotides: TGTGCCAGCAGTGACCGACAGGGAACTAATGAAAAACTGTTTTTT.

The V gene is TRBV7-9, the J gene TRBJ1-4; 7 nucleotides agree with TRBD1. The V segment lost 5 bases and the J segment 0 bases; nucleotides outside the gene matches: 6. Looked up from germline, CDR1 is SEHNR and CDR2 is FQNEAQ (reference sequence). This CDR3 spans 16 amino acids. CDR3 loop: CASSKTGYTTNEKLFF. CDR3 bases: TGTGCCAGCAGCAAGACAGGGTATACAACTAATGAAAAACTGTTTTTT.

The table lists this clone with a count of one. The chain is built from TRBV6-1 and TRBJ2-5; 7 bases map to TRBD1. The CDR3 has 14 amino acids. The V segment lost 9 bases and the J segment 4 bases; nucleotides outside the gene matches: 11. Per the germline V gene, CDR1 is MNHNS and CDR2 is SASEGT. The CDR3 region has the DNA TGTGCCAGTGATATTAGGGGGCTCGGAGAGACCCAGTACTTC. This encodes CASDIRGLGETQYF.

The rearrangement joins TRBV18 to TRBJ2-3; TRBD2 matches at 8 bases. CDR3 length: 15 amino acids. The trim removed 5 bases at V and 3 bases at J, leaving 7 bases unmatched. Looked up from germline, CDR1 is KGHSH and CDR2 is LQKENI. CDR3 coding DNA: TGTGCCAGCTCAGCAAACGGGGGGGCGACAGATACGCAGTATTTT. Its protein is CASSANGGATDTQYF.

This clone was observed a few times. This chain links TRBV11-2 with TRBJ1-1, with D possibly matching TRBD1 (5 bases). Trimming took 3 bases from V and 7 from J, leaving 15 bases between them. Germline assignment: CDR1 SGHAT and CDR2 FQNNGV. CDR3 length equals 14 residues. CDR3 region: CASSLREGRGEAFF. CDR3 nucleotides: TGTGCCAGCAGCTTGAGAGAGGGGAGGGGTGAAGCTTTCTTT.

This chain uses TRBV7-9 with TRBJ1-5; tentatively, D is TRBD1 (6 bases). The germline V and J ends were trimmed by 5 bases and 11 bases, with 13 bases remaining between them. This CDR3 is 12 amino acids long. Germline V gene data show CDR1 as SEHNR and CDR2 as FQNEAQ (reference sequence). CDR3 region: CASSLSGEAQHF. CDR3 bases: TGTGCCAGCAGCCTGTCAGGGGAAGCCCAGCATTTT.

The chain carries TRBV20-1 and TRBJ2-5; D perhaps matches TRBD2 (6 bases). The length of the CDR3 is 11 residues. V was shortened by 5 bases and J by 5 bases, with 9 bases between the two germline ends. The V gene's germline CDR1 is DFQATT and CDR2 SNEGSKA (reference sequence). This CDR3 is CSAGEDETQYF. The CDR3 bases are TGCAGTGCTGGGGAGGATGAGACCCAGTACTTC.